This T cell receptor beta chain was sequenced during a study of T cell responses to AZD1222 COVID-19 vaccine. Overall study: The analysis combined second doses at about 4 or about 12 weeks.

On this clone itself: Its antigen is not identified.

Overall study findings and caveats: Baseline serology detected seropositivity in only a handful of AZD1222 recipients. Donor demographics were predominantly white British with a female majority; clonal diversity may be underestimated.

Germline CDR1 and CDR2: KGHSH and LQKENI. The CDR3 has 16 amino acids. V lost 3 bases to trimming and J lost 9 bases, with 18 bases between them. Method: immunoSEQ multiplex PCR; TCRdb's copy keeps in-frame clones and lacks some. The table lists about 200,000 clones, 85% to 95% of them singletons. This sequence joins TRBV18 and TRBJ1-6; D might be TRBD1 (5 bases). The sequence was obtained from an adult in good health. This specimen was peripheral blood, taken on day 0 of AZD1222 vaccination. Here the CDR3 reads CASSPSQGLDGSPLHF. The CDR3 bases are TGTGCCAGCTCACCCTCTCAGGGCCTGGATGGTTCACCCCTCCACTTT.